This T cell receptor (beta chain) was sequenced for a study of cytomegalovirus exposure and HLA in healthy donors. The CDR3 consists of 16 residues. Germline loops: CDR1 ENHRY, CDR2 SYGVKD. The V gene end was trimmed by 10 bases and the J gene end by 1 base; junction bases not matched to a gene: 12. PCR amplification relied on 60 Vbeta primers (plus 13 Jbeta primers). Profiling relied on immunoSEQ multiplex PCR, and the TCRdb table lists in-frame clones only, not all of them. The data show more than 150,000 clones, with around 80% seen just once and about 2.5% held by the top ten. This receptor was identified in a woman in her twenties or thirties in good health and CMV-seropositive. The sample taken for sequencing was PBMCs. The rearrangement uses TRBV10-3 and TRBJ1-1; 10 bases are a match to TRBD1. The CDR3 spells CATLGARDRGNTEAFF. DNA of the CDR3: TGTGCCACACTGGGGGCTCGGGACAGGGGGAACACTGAAGCTTTCTTT.